This T cell receptor beta chain was profiled in a study of T cells in Graves' hyperthyroidism and ophthalmopathy. Ophthalmopathy cases scored 3 or more on the Clinical Activity Score and 4 or more on NOSPECS grade, with duration below 3 months. Comments on this clonotype: Antigen specificity is unknown.

RNA transcripts gave rise to amplified TCR beta CDR3 regions. During a first-round RT-PCR of the TCR CDR3, the HTBI primer set was used. MiXCR was run by TCRdb on the multiplex PCR reads, yielding one entry per CDR3 protein. The sample shows approximately 300,000 distinct CDR3 sequences, over 15% of them seen only once. Overall study results and limits: The model's output predicted ophthalmopathy at a median of about 5.9 months prior to onset. Most expanded thyroid clonotypes above 0.001 also appeared in blood.

The source is a woman aged 60-75 years with Graves' ophthalmopathy. Sample: blood.

CDR3: CSALDRGRRTETQYF. The CDR3 coding sequence is TGCAGTGCTCTGGACAGGGGGAGACGAACGGAGACCCAGTACTTC. This chain uses TRBV20-1 with TRBJ2-5, with 10 positions matching TRBD1. The germline gives CDR1 DFQATT, CDR2 SNEGSKA (reference sequence). Unmatched junction bases numbered 11, after V lost 5 bases and J lost 5 bases. The CDR3 has 15 residues.